The rows below give T cell receptor beta chains drawn from one sample of a study of blood T cell repertoires in COVID-19. Only in-frame clones appear in the TCRdb table, and some are missing; sequencing was by immunoSEQ multiplex PCR. Of roughly 300,000 clones in the sample, about 86% were seen once. The sample taken for sequencing was peripheral blood. The receptor set was obtained from a woman aged 50 to 60 with acute or convalescent COVID-19. Each CDR3 is given with its conserved first and last residue. Each record gives: CDR3 protein, CDR3 DNA, V gene, CDR3 length, clone size, D gene, J gene. A D gene is named only where the DNA matches it firmly. Where a row states a size, it is once, few, many or the class of an expanded clone; other rows omit it.

CASSREPGLAAYF TGCGCCAGCAGCCGCGAACCGGGACTAGCGGCCTACTTC TRBV4-1 13 once TRBD2 TRBJ2-7
CSVSRGIREVTETQYF TGCAGCGTTTCCAGAGGAATTAGGGAGGTGACAGAGACCCAGTACTTC TRBV29-1 16 - - TRBJ2-5
CASTPEGGGGETQYF TGTGCCAGCACCCCGGAGGGGGGCGGGGGAGAGACCCAGTACTTC TRBV5-6 15 - - TRBJ2-5
CASSHGLAGVASYEQYF TGCGCCAGCAGCCACGGACTAGCGGGAGTTGCCTCCTACGAGCAGTACTTC TRBV5-1 17 - TRBD2 TRBJ2-7
CASSLSGGAFGYTF TGTGCCAGCAGTTTATCAGGGGGCGCTTTTGGCTACACCTTC TRBV27 14 - TRBD1 TRBJ1-2
CASRRQGLSSAPYGYTF TGTGCCAGCAGGCGACAGGGTTTAAGTTCGGCGCCCTATGGCTACACCTTC TRBV6-6 17 - TRBD1 TRBJ1-2
CASSPGQDYGYTF TGTGCCAGCAGCCCCGGACAGGACTATGGCTACACCTTC TRBV7-8 13 - TRBD1 TRBJ1-2
CSAPWRTEAFF TGCAGTGCGCCCTGGAGGACTGAAGCTTTCTTT TRBV20-1 11 - - TRBJ1-1
CASSVQGFGTEAFF TGTGCCAGCAGCGTCCAGGGTTTTGGCACTGAAGCTTTCTTT TRBV7-2 14 - - TRBJ1-1
CAIRNPETSGGTGELFF TGTGCCATCAGGAACCCAGAGACTAGCGGGGGCACCGGGGAGCTGTTTTTT TRBV10-3 17 - TRBD2 TRBJ2-2
CASSDQGGSTGNTIYF TGTGCCAGCAGTGACCAAGGGGGAAGCACTGGAAACACCATATATTTT TRBV6-1 16 - - TRBJ1-3
CASSLGTGRVETQYF TGTGCCAGCAGCTTAGGGACAGGGAGAGTGGAGACCCAGTACTTC TRBV7-8 15 - TRBD1 TRBJ2-5
CASSYGNGADTQYF TGTGCCAGCAGTTACGGGAACGGGGCAGATACGCAGTATTTT TRBV6-5 14 - - TRBJ2-3
CASSFSDDRGNTGELFF TGTGCCAGCAGTTTCTCGGATGACAGGGGCAACACCGGGGAGCTGTTTTTT TRBV28 17 - TRBD1 TRBJ2-2
CASSPRQGVGLTFF TGTGCCAGCAGCCCCCGACAGGGCGTGGGGTTGACTTTCTTT TRBV3-1/TRBV3-2 14 - TRBD1 TRBJ1-1
CASSQEAVNTGELFF TGCGCCAGCAGCCAAGAGGCGGTGAACACCGGGGAGCTGTTTTTT TRBV4-3 15 - - TRBJ2-2
CATKTGGEVQPQHF TGTGCCACAAAGACAGGGGGCGAAGTTCAGCCCCAGCATTTT TRBV7-2 14 few TRBD1 TRBJ1-5
CASSVGQGGNTIYF TGCGCCAGCAGCGTAGGACAGGGAGGAAACACCATATATTTT TRBV5-1 14 - TRBD1 TRBJ1-3
CASSITVDYGYTF TGTGCCAGTAGTATCACGGTCGACTATGGCTACACCTTC TRBV19 13 few - TRBJ1-2
CASSLAGQGNTGELFF TGTGCCAGCAGCCTCGCGGGACAGGGGAACACCGGGGAGCTGTTTTTT TRBV5-6 16 once TRBD1 TRBJ2-2
CASSDRGGHQETQYF TGTGCCAGCAGTGATAGAGGCGGCCACCAAGAGACCCAGTACTTC TRBV2 15 - - TRBJ2-5
CASSRQGAGTQYF TGTGCCAGCTCACGACAGGGGGCGGGCACGCAGTATTTT TRBV18 13 - TRBD1 TRBJ2-3
CASTPGHRGNQPQHF TGTGCCAGTACCCCAGGGCACAGGGGCAATCAGCCCCAGCATTTT TRBV19 15 - - TRBJ1-5
CASSSGTGDTEAFF TGCGCCAGCAGCTCAGGGACAGGGGACACTGAAGCTTTCTTT TRBV5-1 14 few TRBD1 TRBJ1-1
CASSSPQSPMNTEAFF TGTGCCAGCAGTTCGCCCCAGTCACCAATGAACACTGAAGCTTTCTTT TRBV6-5 16 - - TRBJ1-1
CASVADNSNQPQHF TGTGCCAGTGTGGCGGACAATAGCAATCAGCCCCAGCATTTT TRBV19 14 few - TRBJ1-5
CASSPPSGTNIQYF TGTGCCAGCTCACCACCGAGCGGGACAAACATTCAGTACTTC TRBV18 14 - TRBD2 TRBJ2-4
CSASNQYNEQFF TGCAGTGCTAGTAACCAGTACAATGAGCAGTTCTTC TRBV20-1 12 - - TRBJ2-1
CASSLSGLPGNTIYF TGTGCCAGCAGCTTGTCAGGGCTGCCTGGAAACACCATATATTTT TRBV5-4 15 - - TRBJ1-3
CASSPGGAGLVSNEQFF TGTGCCAGCAGCCCAGGTGGGGCGGGACTAGTTTCCAATGAGCAGTTCTTC TRBV7-3 17 many TRBD2 TRBJ2-1
CASSERLYYGYTF TGTGCCAGCAGCGAAAGACTCTACTATGGCTACACCTTC TRBV9 13 - - TRBJ1-2